Following are 3 T cell receptor beta chains from one sample sequenced in a study of shared clonotypes between healthy human individuals. Naive CD8 cells, CD45RO-negative and positively selected for CCR7, excluded terminally differentiated effector memory CD45RA+ cells. The data were produced by immunoSEQ multiplex PCR, yet TCRdb's version contains in-frame clones alone and is incomplete. In the table there are about 700,000 clones, about 90% of which are singletons. The sequenced sample consisted of naive CD8+ T cells sorted from blood. These receptors came from a man under 40 in good health.

This sequence joins TRBV7-2 and TRBJ2-1, with TRBD1 matching over 8 bases. The ends lost 3 bases at V and 9 bases at J; junction bases unmatched: 7. The CDR3 is 14 amino acids. Germline V gene sequence: CDR1 SGHTA, CDR2 FQGNSA. CDR3 nucleotides: TGTGCCAGCAGCTTTATTCAGGGGGCTGTTGAGCAGTTCTTC. It translates to CASSFIQGAVEQFF.

V is TRBV7-9 and J is TRBJ2-5, with D hard to call. Trimming pared 5 bases from V and 2 bases from J, leaving 15 bases between. CDR3 size: 15 residues. CDR1 is SEHNR, CDR2 FQNEAQ, per germline (reference sequence). The CDR3 loop reads CASSPSDVLQETQYF. The DNA of the CDR3 is TGTGCCAGCAGCCCCTCGGATGTATTACAAGAGACCCAGTACTTC.

The V and J genes are TRBV6-1 and TRBJ2-7, with unresolved D. This CDR3 is 12 amino acids long. CDR1 is MNHNS and CDR2 is SASEGT in the germline V gene. V shed 6 bases and J shed 3 bases, with 9 bases lying between them. For the CDR3, the DNA is TGTGCCAGCAGCGAACACAGCTACGAGCAGTACTTC. This gives the protein CASSEHSYEQYF.